Following are 17 T cell receptor beta chains from one sample sequenced in a study of T cells after yellow fever vaccination. TCRdb reanalysed the 5' RACE reads using MiXCR and keeps one entry per CDR3 protein. The data contain fewer than 500,000 distinct CDR3 sequences, roughly a sixth of them singletons. The source material was PBMCs, sampled before the yellow fever booster vaccination. These receptors were obtained from a man between 18 and 35 years old who received the YFV17D yellow fever vaccine.

There are a few counts of this clonotype. V gene TRBV7-2 combines with J gene TRBJ2-3; D remains ambiguous. Germline V gene data show CDR1 as SGHTA and CDR2 as FQGNSA. The CDR3 spans 12 residues. Trimming removed 5 bases at V and 4 bases at J, with 7 bases between. The CDR3: CASSRVADTQYF. CDR3 DNA: TGTGCCAGCAGCCGGGTCGCAGATACGCAGTATTTT. The variable domain in full, completed from reference TRBV7-2 and TRBJ2-3, reads GAGVSQSPSNKVTEKGKDVELRCDPISGHTALYWYRQSLGQGLEFLIYFQGNSAPDKSGLPSDRFSAERTGGSVSTLTIQRTQQEDSAVYLCASSRVADTQYFGPGTRLTVL.

This clonotype was observed a few times. The chain couples TRBV6-2 or TRBV6-3 to TRBJ2-1; D is unresolved. V gave up 6 bases and J gave up 6 bases, with 6 bases separating them. This CDR3 region has 11 residues. The germline gives CDR1 MNHEY, CDR2 SVGEGT. Here the CDR3 DNA reads TGTGCCAGCAGAAGACTCAATGAGCAGTTCTTC. Its protein product is CASRRLNEQFF.

The CDR3 coding sequence is TGTGCCAGCAGAGTAGTGTGTAATAGCAATCAGCCCCAGCATTTT. Its protein is CASRVVCNSNQPQHF. The J gene is TRBJ1-5, the V gene TRBV21-1. TRBV21-1 is a known pseudogene. The CDR3 has 15 amino acids.

This clonotype was detected only a few times. V usage is TRBV7-2 and J usage is TRBJ2-2, with TRBD1 as a possible D gene (6 bases). Looked up from germline, CDR1 is SGHTA and CDR2 is FQGNSA. Trimming removed 6 bases at V and 0 bases at J, with 8 bases between. The CDR3 covers 14 residues. The CDR3 nucleotides are TGTGCCAGCAGACGGGACACGAACACCGGGGAGCTGTTTTTT. It encodes CASRRDTNTGELFF.

This chain uses TRBV5-1 with TRBJ2-7; D not resolved. The CDR3 has 13 amino acids. V was shortened by 2 bases and J by 6 bases, with 12 bases between the two germline ends. CDR1 SGHRS and CDR2 YFSETQ come from the germline V gene. CDR3: CASSLGKEREQYV. The CDR3 nucleotides are TGCGCCAGCAGCTTAGGTAAGGAGCGCGAGCAGTACGTC.

The chain joins TRBV4-3 to TRBJ2-2; D not resolved. The germline gives CDR1 LGHNA, CDR2 YSLEER. CDR3 length: 15 amino acids. V was shortened by 6 bases and J by 5 bases, with 16 bases between the two germline ends. CDR3 protein: CASSRDNLGTGELFF. The CDR3 DNA follows: TGCGCCAGCAGTCGCGACAACCTGGGGACCGGGGAGCTGTTTTTT.

The sample holds a few counts of this clonotype. The gene calls are TRBV2 and TRBJ1-4, with D unresolved. Germline CDR1 SNHLY, CDR2 FYNNEI. Trimming left V 9 bases short and J 8 bases short, with 19 bases between. This CDR3 contains 14 residues. The DNA of the CDR3 is TGTGCCAGTGCCGTGGACCTTCGGGGAGAAAAACTGTTTTTT. This gives the protein CASAVDLRGEKLFF.

This clonotype has just a few counts. The genes are TRBV6-5 and TRBJ2-1, with a tentative D call TRBD1 (6 bases). V shed 5 bases and J shed 8 bases, with 16 bases lying between them. Looked up from germline, CDR1 is MNHEY and CDR2 is SVGAGI. This CDR3 has 14 residues. CDR3 residues: CASSPKQGIDEQFF. The CDR3 DNA reads TGTGCCAGCAGTCCGAAACAGGGTATCGATGAGCAGTTCTTC.

The sample holds a few counts of this clonotype. This chain connects TRBV5-1 to TRBJ1-1; D gene ambiguous. V was clipped by 7 bases and J by 1 base, with 11 bases between them. Germline loops: CDR1 SGHRS, CDR2 YFSETQ. CDR3 length: 13 residues. CDR3 nucleotides: TGCGCCAGCGGCCCGGTCGAGAACACTGAAGCTTTCTTT. Translating it yields CASGPVENTEAFF.

The rearrangement uses TRBV6-6 and TRBJ1-3; a possible D gene is TRBD1 (5 bases). Germline-derived CDR1 and CDR2 are MNHNY and SVGAGI (reference sequence). V lost 4 bases, J lost 5 bases, and 12 bases lay in between. This CDR3 has 14 amino acids. For the CDR3, the DNA is TGTGCCAGCAGTTCGGGGGAACCACGAAACACCATATATTTT. This encodes CASSSGEPRNTIYF.

This clonotype was found a few times. The chain recombines TRBV29-1 with TRBJ2-5; TRBD2 aligns across 7 bases. V lost 4 bases to trimming and J lost 5 bases; unmatched junction nucleotides: 4. The CDR3 spans 12 residues. Per germline, CDR1 SQVTM and CDR2 ANQGSEA. The CDR3 sequence: CSVALAAETQYF. The CDR3 coding sequence is TGCAGCGTTGCCCTAGCGGCCGAGACCCAGTACTTC. Together with reference TRBV29-1 and TRBJ2-5, the CDR3 gives the full variable domain: SAVISQKPSRDICQRGTSLTIQCQVDSQVTMMFWYRQQPGQSLTLIATANQGSEATYESGFVIDKFPISRPNLTFSTLTVSNMSPEDSSIYLCSVALAAETQYFGPGTRLLVL.

This sequence joins TRBV6-1 and TRBJ2-1; D possibly uses TRBD1 or TRBD2 (5 bases each). Looked up from germline, CDR1 is MNHNS and CDR2 is SASEGT. The CDR3 contains 15 residues. V was shortened by 6 bases and J by 5 bases, with 17 bases between the two germline ends. In DNA, the CDR3 is TGTGCCAGCAGCCGAGACGTGGGGGACCACAATGAGCAGTTCTTC. Translating gives CASSRDVGDHNEQFF.

The J gene is TRBJ2-5, the V gene TRBV4-2; D may be TRBD2 (6 bases). The CDR3 totals 17 residues. CDR1 is LGHNA and CDR2 is YNFKEQ in the germline V gene. V lost 2 bases and J 5 bases, leaving 21 bases between the germline ends. The CDR3 DNA sequence: TGTGCCAGCAGCCAACTCGTGGGGCAGGGACTCGGGGAGACCCAGTACTTC. It is translated as CASSQLVGQGLGETQYF.

This rearrangement joins TRBV6-6 to TRBJ2-7; D is perhaps TRBD1 (5 bases). There are 15 residues in the CDR3. The germline CDR1 and CDR2 sequences are MNHNY and SVGAGI (reference sequence). Trimming left V 5 bases short and J 6 bases short, with 20 bases between. CDR3 DNA: TGTGCCAGCAGTCCATCTCAGGGCCTCAAATCCGAGCAGTACTTC. Translating gives CASSPSQGLKSEQYF.

The chain employs TRBV6-6 and TRBJ2-5; D is unresolved. The CDR3 has 12 residues. Deletions cut 7 bases from V and 5 bases from J, with 11 bases between. In germline, CDR1 is MNHNY, CDR2 SVGAGI (reference sequence). The CDR3 coding sequence is TGTGCCAGCACCCGAGTTGGGGAGACCCAGTACTTC. This codes for CASTRVGETQYF.

The genes are TRBV4-1 and TRBJ2-6; D is perhaps TRBD1 (6 bases). The germline gives CDR1 MGHRA, CDR2 YSYEKL. The CDR3 totals 15 residues. V was cut by 4 bases and J by 3 bases, with 10 bases left in between. CDR3 nucleotide sequence: TGCGCCAGCAGCCGCCCAGGGGTTGGGGCCAACGTCCTGACTTTC. This sequence encodes CASSRPGVGANVLTF.

This clonotype was seen only a few times. The rearrangement links TRBV5-6 to TRBJ2-1; 7 nucleotides align to TRBD1. The CDR3 spans 11 residues. J was trimmed by 14 bases and V by 2 bases; bases with no gene match: 4. Germline-derived CDR1 and CDR2 are SGHDT and YYEEEE. This chain's CDR3 is CASSFGQEEFF. CDR3 nucleotides: TGTGCCAGCAGCTTTGGACAGGAAGAGTTCTTC.